This T cell receptor beta chain was profiled in a study of beta chain features in type 1 diabetes. Overall study findings and caveats: Within the patient group, naive, central memory and Treg TCRB repertoires appeared more similar to each other than within healthy donors. Any HLA type influence on TCRB rearrangement was left unresolved here. There was a moderate but significant shortening of TCRB CDR3s in all four CD4+ subsets of Type 1 diabetes patients.

Germline CDR1 and CDR2: SGHRS and YFSETQ. The CDR3 sequence is 12 residues long. V was trimmed by 2 bases and J by 6 bases, leaving 8 bases between them. Comments on this clone: The target antigen is unknown.

Reverse transcribing all isolated RNA meant expressed TCRB transcripts were sequenced. Data came from immunoSEQ multiplex PCR; TCRdb stores just in-frame clones and leaves some out. The sample consists of over 200,000 clones, roughly a tenth of them appearing once. Sorting produced populations that all topped 95% purity. The sample consisted of naive CD4+ T cells from blood. This sequence was found in a man aged 30 to 39 with type 1 diabetes. The rearrangement joins TRBV5-1 to TRBJ1-1; D call uncertain. The CDR3 sequence is CASSFDGAEAFF. The DNA of the CDR3 is TGCGCCAGCAGCTTTGACGGGGCTGAAGCTTTCTTT.